Detailed here is one TCR beta chain. This record comes from a study of control samples from healthy donors and cancer patients. Generated by immunoSEQ multiplex PCR, the TCRdb table keeps only in-frame clones and is missing some. The table records 200,000 or so clones, approximately 90% of them present only once. This CDR3 has 13 amino acids. Trimming pared 0 bases from V and 4 bases from J, leaving 7 bases between. Germline CDR1 and CDR2: WNHNN and SYGVQD (reference sequence). Sequenced material: blood. The clonotype originates from a man in his thirties or forties in good health. The chain joins TRBV10-1 to TRBJ2-7; D gene uncertain. The CDR3 here is CASSESGLYEQYF. For the CDR3, the DNA is TGCGCCAGCAGTGAGTCTGGGCTTTACGAGCAGTACTTC.